This TCR beta chain derives from a study of beta chain features in type 1 diabetes. Broader study findings: Sequencing of cDNA might inflate the share of cells that strongly express TCR. Among patients with Type 1 diabetes, TCRB CDR3s were moderately but significantly shorter in every one of the four CD4+ subsets.

Every bit of the isolated RNA underwent reverse transcription, so sequencing read expressed TCRB transcripts. Sequenced by immunoSEQ multiplex PCR; TCRdb stores in-frame clones only, minus some. The sample contains 300,000 to 450,000 clones, around 10% of which appear only once. CDR3 size: 14 residues. The V segment lost 4 bases and the J segment 9 bases; nucleotides outside the gene matches: 9. The V gene's germline CDR1 is MDHEN and CDR2 SYDVKM. Only a few counts were recorded for this clone. No antigen is known for it. The rearrangement joins TRBV28 to TRBJ1-3; the match to TRBD1 covers 7 bases. This clonotype was sampled from a man younger than 45 with type 1 diabetes. Sample: central memory CD4+ T cells from blood. The CDR3 DNA is TGTGCCAGCAGTTCTCCGACGACAGGGCCCACCATATATTTT. It codes for CASSSPTTGPTIYF.